The text below deals with one T cell receptor beta chain. RNA was extracted and reverse transcribed into cDNA as the sequencing template. The table came from immunoSEQ multiplex PCR; TCRdb's copy has only in-frame clones and leaves some out. This table has approximately 180,000 clones, 58% appearing once. Treatment defined: oral pan-JAK inhibitor, 5-10 mg twice daily. The data originate from a study of CD8+ T cells in alopecia areata. The CDR3 extends over 17 amino acids. Trimming left V 1 base short and J 0 bases short, with 15 bases between. Germline CDR1 and CDR2: MGHRA and YSYEKL. The source was CD4+ T cells sorted from blood, collected around week 55, from a patient treated with tofacitinib. The J gene is TRBJ2-5, the V gene TRBV4-1; D perhaps matches TRBD1 (6 bases). This sequence was found in a human donor with alopecia areata. The CDR3 reads CASSQGEGQRYQETQYF. The CDR3 DNA reads TGCGCCAGCAGCCAAGGGGAAGGACAGAGGTACCAAGAGACCCAGTACTTC.